This is a list of T cell receptor beta chains from one sample in a study of blood T cells in healthy people across ages. TCRdb re-derived calls from the 5' RACE reads in MiXCR, one entry per CDR3 protein. The table includes roughly 800,000 distinct CDR3 sequences, about three fifths detected once. Sequencing used blood. The receptor source for this set is a man aged 25-45 years in good health. Each CDR3 is given without its conserved first and last residue.

>TRBV27|TRBJ2-2
ASVGQNTGELF
>TRBV12-3/TRBV12-4|TRBJ2-1
ASSLEGAAYNEQF
>TRBV5-1|TRBJ1-2
ASSLDAEGNYGYT
>TRBV7-9|TRBJ1-2
ASSLPEDRDYGYT
>TRBV29-1|TRBJ2-3
SVDQDRSTDTQY
>TRBV2|TRBJ2-7
ASSERLGYSYEQY
>TRBV20-1|-
SARRLAGGSESYEQY
>TRBV27|TRBJ2-4
ASNPTGSLGKNIQY
>TRBV4-1|-
ASSLGGAGGSTETQY
>TRBV20-1|TRBJ2-3
SARPPVAPSKDTQY
>TRBV29-1|TRBJ2-5
SVEDRGVWGTANEQY
>TRBV10-3|TRBJ2-7
AIGGQGLY
>TRBV27|-
ASMSWLSEQY
>TRBV13|TRBJ2-1
ASSPTGVSSYNEQF
>TRBV12-3/TRBV12-4|TRBJ1-4
ASSQSWTNEKLF
>TRBV20-1|TRBJ2-3
SARRDREYTDTQY
>TRBV5-1|TRBJ2-7
ASSYRGEDLNEQY
>TRBV30|TRBJ2-7
ACQLAYSSYEQY
>TRBV20-1|TRBJ1-1
SASTGGGNTEAF
>TRBV7-7|TRBJ2-1
ASSLGLPEQF
>TRBV6-6|TRBJ2-5
ASKGGQIETQY
>TRBV4-3|-
ASSQEETSGSLHEQY
>TRBV20-1|TRBJ2-1
SARATSGGAALNNEQF
>TRBV20-1|TRBJ2-3
SAMIAGKRISTDTQY
>TRBV20-1|TRBJ2-3
SARDRGADTQY
>TRBV4-3|TRBJ2-6
ASSVGQGLFLSGANVLT
>TRBV5-1|TRBJ1-1
ATGQGPTFMNTEAF
>TRBV6-5|TRBJ1-2
ASSYARLDGYT
>TRBV4-3|TRBJ1-4
ASSQALHIATNEKLF
>TRBV7-9|TRBJ2-3
ASSLSGPADTQY
>TRBV18|TRBJ2-5
ASSPLGSSETQY
>TRBV3-1|TRBJ1-2
ASSLHPQGEDGYT
>TRBV6-5|TRBJ2-2
ASGHTSGRLSGELF
>TRBV11-2|TRBJ1-2
ASSLDGSPYGYT
>TRBV7-9|TRBJ2-3
ASSPLTSTLSMDTQY
>TRBV6-2/TRBV6-3|TRBJ2-7
ASSPRGQGLPYEQY
>TRBV7-9|TRBJ1-2
ASSLAEGLNYGYT
>TRBV11-2|TRBJ2-4
ASSLTGGPEQY
>TRBV12-3/TRBV12-4|TRBJ1-2
ASSNNRENYT
>TRBV29-1|TRBJ2-3
SVLVGTTGGDTQY
>TRBV12-3/TRBV12-4|TRBJ2-5
ASSLGLAGGDYQETQY
>TRBV12-3/TRBV12-4|TRBJ1-1
ASSFGRGQKPNTEAF
>TRBV3-1|TRBJ1-2
ASSQRSLNNYGYT
>TRBV11-2|TRBJ2-7
ASSSLGFSYEQY
>TRBV29-1|TRBJ2-1
SVEETADEQF
>TRBV6-6|TRBJ2-1
ASSSYRDSRFQF
>TRBV9|TRBJ2-3
ASSVDLLAVTDTQY
>TRBV25-1|TRBJ2-5
ASSETVGLGQETQY
>TRBV29-1|TRBJ2-7
SVPGAGGSEQY
>TRBV3-1|TRBJ2-7
ASSHGPGQSYNEQY
>TRBV4-3|TRBJ2-3
ASSQERRGTDTQY
>TRBV20-1|TRBJ2-7
SARDSDYEQY
>TRBV3-1|-
ASSQEGTGMDEQY
>TRBV7-9|TRBJ2-6
ASRLRSGANVLT
>TRBV20-1|TRBJ2-1
SASNRGIRNEQF
>TRBV2|TRBJ2-4
ASTKGPTGENIQY
>TRBV13|TRBJ2-3
ASSPRGSQHTDTQY
>TRBV20-1|TRBJ2-3
SAKSTTGPTDTQY
>TRBV29-1|TRBJ2-1
SVAGTSGRGEQF